Listed below are T cell receptor beta chains from one sample, sequenced in a study of blood T cell repertoires in COVID-19. Data came from immunoSEQ multiplex PCR; TCRdb stores just in-frame clones and leaves some out. The data show fewer than 250,000 clones, approximately 80% seen once. Specimen: peripheral blood. All receptors derive from a woman in her 70s with acute or convalescent COVID-19. Each CDR3 is given with its conserved first and last residue. A D gene is named only where the DNA matches it firmly. Expanded clones are given a class, and other clones once, few, many or no size at all.

D gene,V gene,clone size,CDR3 protein
TRBD2,TRBV19,-,CASSPGGTDTQYF
TRBD1,TRBV9,-,CASSEGAGFNYGYTF
-,TRBV28,few,CASSFDPATGGGYTF
-,TRBV5-1,few,CASSVYREHTYEQYF
-,TRBV28,few,CASSFRVPRMNTEAFF
-,TRBV3-1/TRBV3-2,-,CASSSVDIYNEQFF
TRBD1,TRBV24-1,-,CATSDFRGQGSYNEQFF
-,TRBV19,-,CASRRGDQPQHF
TRBD2,TRBV5-6,-,CASSSTSGETQYF
-,TRBV27,-,CASSRLGLSGANVLTF
-,TRBV3-1/TRBV3-2,-,CASSQGPGAEAFF
-,TRBV6-5,-,CASRRTGTTEAFF
-,TRBV4-2,many,CASSQDPNGKGETQYF
-,TRBV6-1,-,CASSETYNTYEQYF
TRBD2,TRBV11-2,few,CASSSSGFTDTQYF
-,TRBV5-1,-,CASSLEPGAKNIQYF
-,TRBV4-3,-,CASSQFRGANTDTQYF
TRBD1,TRBV7-2,-,CASSWTGSGANVLTF
-,TRBV6-5,-,CASSSYYEQYF
-,TRBV4-1,once,CASSPQGLPPVYQETQYF
-,TRBV7-8,-,CASSLGDLGKLFF
-,TRBV5-6,few,CASSPPTAFGTEAFF
TRBD1,TRBV6-5,-,CASSSPGGGRNGYTF
-,TRBV6-1,-,CASSEQTNYGYTF
TRBD1,TRBV7-2,-,CASSSGQVASRNTIYF
-,TRBV9,-,CASSVGTMSPQHF
-,TRBV4-3,-,CASSQESVGSSWTDTQYF
TRBD1,TRBV11-2,once,CASSLGTGGMGGYTF
TRBD1,TRBV3-1/TRBV3-2,-,CASSRDRVSNQPQHF
TRBD1,TRBV5-1,-,CASSLGTGHGYTF
-,TRBV7-9,-,CASINDGDTLAKNIQYF
-,TRBV7-9,-,CASSLASGFQETQYF